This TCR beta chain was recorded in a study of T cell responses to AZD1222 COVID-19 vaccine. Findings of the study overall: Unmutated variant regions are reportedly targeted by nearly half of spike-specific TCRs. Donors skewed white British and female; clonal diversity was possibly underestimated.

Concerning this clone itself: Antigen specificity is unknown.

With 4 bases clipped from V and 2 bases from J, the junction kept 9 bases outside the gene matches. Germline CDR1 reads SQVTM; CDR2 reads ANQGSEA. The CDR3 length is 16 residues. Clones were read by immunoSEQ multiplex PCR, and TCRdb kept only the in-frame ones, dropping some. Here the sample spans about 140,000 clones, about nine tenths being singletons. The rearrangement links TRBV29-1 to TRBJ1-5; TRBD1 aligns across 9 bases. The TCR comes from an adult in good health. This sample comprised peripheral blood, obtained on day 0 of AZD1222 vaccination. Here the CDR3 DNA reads TGCAGCGTTGTCGTCACAGGGGGCAGCGGCAATCAGCCCCAGCATTTT. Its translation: CSVVVTGGSGNQPQHF.